Detailed here is one TCR beta chain. In the original workflow: Amplified reference gene primers provided the basis for estimating nucleated cell counts. The protocol was immunoSEQ multiplex PCR, while the TCRdb copy is restricted to in-frame clones and leaves out a portion. The V and J calls and clone size come from that table; D and trimming were worked out from the DNA. This sample has 90,000 to 120,000 clones, with around 90% found just once. V trimming: 5 bases; J trimming: 5 bases; junction bases outside the gene matches: 2. CDR3 size: 14 residues. CDR1 is LGHDT and CDR2 is YNNKEL in the germline V gene (reference sequence). This entry is derived from a study of blood T cell repertoires in COVID-19. Study summary: Donors in the United States, Italy and Spain gave samples during acute or convalescent COVID-19. T cells, B-cell-depleted T cells, or PBMCs supplied cDNA or gDNA.

This sequence originates from a woman aged 55 to 70 with acute or convalescent COVID-19. The source material was peripheral blood. The gene calls are TRBV3-1 (or the pseudogene TRBV3-2) and TRBJ2-7; 14 positions match TRBD2. This CDR3 is CASSGLAGGNEQYF. DNA for the CDR3: TGTGCCAGCAGCGGACTAGCGGGAGGAAACGAGCAGTACTTC.